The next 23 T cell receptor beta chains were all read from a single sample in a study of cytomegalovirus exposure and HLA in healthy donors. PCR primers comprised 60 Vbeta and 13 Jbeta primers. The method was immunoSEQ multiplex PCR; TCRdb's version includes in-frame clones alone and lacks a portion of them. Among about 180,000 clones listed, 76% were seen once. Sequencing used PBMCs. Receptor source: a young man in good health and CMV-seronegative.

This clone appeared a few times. In DNA, the CDR3 is TGCAGCGTTGATTGGACAGTACAAGAGACCCAGTACTTC. This encodes CSVDWTVQETQYF. This sequence joins TRBV29-1 and TRBJ2-5; D perhaps matches TRBD1 (6 bases). Germline V lookup: CDR1 SQVTM, CDR2 ANQGSEA. Trimming removed 3 bases at V and 2 bases at J, with 10 bases between. The CDR3 consists of 13 residues.

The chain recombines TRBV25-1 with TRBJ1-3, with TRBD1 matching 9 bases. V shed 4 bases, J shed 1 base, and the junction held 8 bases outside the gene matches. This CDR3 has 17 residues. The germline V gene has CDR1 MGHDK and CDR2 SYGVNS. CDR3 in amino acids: CASSGPGQGSSGNTIYF. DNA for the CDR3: TGTGCCAGCAGTGGACCGGGACAGGGAAGTTCTGGAAACACCATATATTTT. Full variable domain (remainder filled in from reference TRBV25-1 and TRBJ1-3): EADIYQTPRYLVIGTGKKITLECSQTMGHDKMYWYQQDPGMELHLIHYSYGVNSTEKGDLSSESTVSRIRTEHFPLTLESARPSHTSQYLCASSGPGQGSSGNTIYFGEGSWLTVV.

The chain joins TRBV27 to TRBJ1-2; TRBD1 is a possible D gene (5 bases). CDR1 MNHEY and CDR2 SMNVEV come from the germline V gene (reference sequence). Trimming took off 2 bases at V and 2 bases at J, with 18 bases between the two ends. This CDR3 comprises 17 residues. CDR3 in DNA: TGTGCCAGCAGTTTAAAGGTCGCCCACAGGTCCAACTATGGCTACACCTTC. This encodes CASSLKVAHRSNYGYTF.

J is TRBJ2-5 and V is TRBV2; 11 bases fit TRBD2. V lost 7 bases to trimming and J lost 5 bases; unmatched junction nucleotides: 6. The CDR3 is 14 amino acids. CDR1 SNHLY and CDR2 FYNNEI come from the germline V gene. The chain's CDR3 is CASNMLAGGETQYF. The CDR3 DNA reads TGTGCCAGCAATATGCTAGCGGGGGGCGAGACCCAGTACTTC.

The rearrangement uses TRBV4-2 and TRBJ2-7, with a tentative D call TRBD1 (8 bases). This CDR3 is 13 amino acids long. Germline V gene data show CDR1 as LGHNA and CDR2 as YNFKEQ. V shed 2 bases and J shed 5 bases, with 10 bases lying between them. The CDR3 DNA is TGTGCCAGCAGCCAAACAGGGGGGGACGAGCAGTACTTC. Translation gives CASSQTGGDEQYF.

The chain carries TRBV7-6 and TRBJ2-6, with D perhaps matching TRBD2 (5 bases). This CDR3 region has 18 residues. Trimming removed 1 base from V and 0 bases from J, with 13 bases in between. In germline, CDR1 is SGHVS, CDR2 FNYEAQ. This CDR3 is CASSLVSRGSSGANVLTF. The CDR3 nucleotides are TGTGCCAGCAGCTTAGTCTCACGGGGTTCCTCTGGGGCCAACGTCCTGACTTTC.

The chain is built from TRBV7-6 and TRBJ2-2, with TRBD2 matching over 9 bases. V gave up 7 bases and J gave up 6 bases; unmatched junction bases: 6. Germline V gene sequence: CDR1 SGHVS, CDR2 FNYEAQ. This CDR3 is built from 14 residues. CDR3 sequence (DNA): TGTGCCAGCAACTACGGGACTAGCTCCGGGGAGCTGTTTTTT. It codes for CASNYGTSSGELFF.

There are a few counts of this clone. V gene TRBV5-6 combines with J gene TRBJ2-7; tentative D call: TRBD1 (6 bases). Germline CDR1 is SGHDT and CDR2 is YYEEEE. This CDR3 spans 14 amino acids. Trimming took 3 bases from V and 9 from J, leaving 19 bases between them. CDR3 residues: CASSYVAGETGQYF. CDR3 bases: TGTGCCAGCAGCTACGTGGCAGGGGAAACCGGGCAGTACTTC. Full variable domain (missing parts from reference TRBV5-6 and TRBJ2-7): DAGVTQSPTHLIKTRGQQVTLRCSPKSGHDTVSWYQQALGQGPQFIFQYYEEEERQRGNFPDRFSGHQFPNYSSELNVNALLLGDSALYLCASSYVAGETGQYFGPGTRLTVT.

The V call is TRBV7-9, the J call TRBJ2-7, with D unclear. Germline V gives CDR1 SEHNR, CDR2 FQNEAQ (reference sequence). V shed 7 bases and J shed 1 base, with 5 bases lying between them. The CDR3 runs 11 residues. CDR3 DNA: TGTGCCAGCACCGCGTCCTACGAGCAGTACTTC. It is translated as CASTASYEQYF.

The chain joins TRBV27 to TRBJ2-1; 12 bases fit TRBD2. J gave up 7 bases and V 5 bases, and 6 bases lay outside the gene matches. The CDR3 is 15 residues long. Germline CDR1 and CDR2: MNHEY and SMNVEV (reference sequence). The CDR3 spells CASSTTGLAGNEQFF. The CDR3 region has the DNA TGTGCCAGCAGTACAACCGGACTAGCGGGAAATGAGCAGTTCTTC.

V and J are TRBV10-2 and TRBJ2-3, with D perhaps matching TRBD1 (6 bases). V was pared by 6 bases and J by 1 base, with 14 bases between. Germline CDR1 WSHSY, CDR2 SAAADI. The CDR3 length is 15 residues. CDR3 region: CASRTTGAGTDTQYF. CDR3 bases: TGCGCCAGCAGGACGACAGGTGCGGGCACAGATACGCAGTATTTT.

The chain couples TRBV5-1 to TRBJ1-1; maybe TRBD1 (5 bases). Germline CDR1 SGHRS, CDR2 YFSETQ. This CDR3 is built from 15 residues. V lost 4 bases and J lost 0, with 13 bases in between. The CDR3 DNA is TGCGCCAGCAGCCCAGGACACCCTATGAACACTGAAGCTTTCTTT. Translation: CASSPGHPMNTEAFF.

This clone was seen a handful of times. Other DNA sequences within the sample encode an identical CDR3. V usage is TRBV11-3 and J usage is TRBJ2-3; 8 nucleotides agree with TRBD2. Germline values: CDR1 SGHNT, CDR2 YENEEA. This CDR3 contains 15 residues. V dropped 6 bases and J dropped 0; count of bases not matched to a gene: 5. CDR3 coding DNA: TGTGCCAGCAGTGCGGGGGGCGGGAGCACAGATACGCAGTATTTT. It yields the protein CASSAGGGSTDTQYF. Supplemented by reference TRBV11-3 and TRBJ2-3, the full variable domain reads EAGVVQSPRYKIIEKKQPVAFWCNPISGHNTLYWYLQNLGQGPELLIRYENEEAVDDSQLPKDRFSAERLKGVDSTLKIQPAELGDSAVYLCASSAGGGSTDTQYFGPGTRLTVL.

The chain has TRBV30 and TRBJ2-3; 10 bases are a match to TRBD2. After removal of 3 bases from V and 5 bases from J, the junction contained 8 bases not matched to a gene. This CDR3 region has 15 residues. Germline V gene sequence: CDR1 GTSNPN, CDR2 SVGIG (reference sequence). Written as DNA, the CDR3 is TGTGCCTGGAGAATACCTAGCGGGAGTGGAGATACGCAGTATTTT. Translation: CAWRIPSGSGDTQYF. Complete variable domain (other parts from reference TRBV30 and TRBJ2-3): SQTIHQWPATLVQPVGSPLSLECTVEGTSNPNLYWYRQAAGRGLQLLFYSVGIGQISSEVPQNLSASRPQDRQFILSSKKLLLSDSGFYLCAWRIPSGSGDTQYFGPGTRLTVL.

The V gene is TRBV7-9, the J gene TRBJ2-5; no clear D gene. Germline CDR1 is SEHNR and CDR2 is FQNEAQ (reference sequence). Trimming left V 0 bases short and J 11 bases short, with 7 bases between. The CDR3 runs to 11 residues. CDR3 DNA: TGTGCCAGCAGCTTAGCAAAGGAGCAGTACTTC. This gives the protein CASSLAKEQYF.

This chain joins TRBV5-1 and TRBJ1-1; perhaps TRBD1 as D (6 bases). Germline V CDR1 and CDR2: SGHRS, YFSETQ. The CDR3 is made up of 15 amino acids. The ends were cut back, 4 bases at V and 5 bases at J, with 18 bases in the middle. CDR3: CASSLQGDRATEAFF. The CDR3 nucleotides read TGCGCCAGCAGCCTACAGGGCGATCGGGCTACTGAAGCTTTCTTT.

CDR3 nucleotide sequence: TGCGCCAGCAGCCGGGGACTAGCGGAACCAAAGGGGGAGCTGTTTTTT. Protein sequence: CASSRGLAEPKGELFF. The chain has TRBV5-1 and TRBJ2-2; 11 bases agree with TRBD2. V shed 4 bases and J 8 bases; nucleotides not matched to a gene: 10. The germline CDR1 and CDR2 sequences are SGHRS and YFSETQ. The CDR3 contains 16 residues.

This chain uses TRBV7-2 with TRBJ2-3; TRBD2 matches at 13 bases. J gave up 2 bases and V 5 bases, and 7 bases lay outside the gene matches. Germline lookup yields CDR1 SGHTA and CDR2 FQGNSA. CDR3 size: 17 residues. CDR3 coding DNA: TGTGCCAGCAGCCCTCGCGGACTAGCGGGGGACACAGATACGCAGTATTTT. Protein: CASSPRGLAGDTDTQYF.

DNA of the CDR3: TGTGCCAGCAGCTTGGCCGCAGGGAATCTCTACGAGCAGTACTTC. Translation: CASSLAAGNLYEQYF. The chain has TRBV5-6 and TRBJ2-7; tentative D call: TRBD1 (5 bases). The CDR3 contains 15 residues. Trimming removed 0 bases from V and 3 bases from J, with 13 bases in between. Looked up from germline, CDR1 is SGHDT and CDR2 is YYEEEE.

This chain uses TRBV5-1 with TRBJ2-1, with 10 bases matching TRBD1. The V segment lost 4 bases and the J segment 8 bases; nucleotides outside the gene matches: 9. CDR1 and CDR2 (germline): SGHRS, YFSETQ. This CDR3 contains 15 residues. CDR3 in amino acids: CASSKDRGARDEQFF. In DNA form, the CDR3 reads TGCGCCAGCAGCAAGGACAGGGGGGCTCGGGATGAGCAGTTCTTC.

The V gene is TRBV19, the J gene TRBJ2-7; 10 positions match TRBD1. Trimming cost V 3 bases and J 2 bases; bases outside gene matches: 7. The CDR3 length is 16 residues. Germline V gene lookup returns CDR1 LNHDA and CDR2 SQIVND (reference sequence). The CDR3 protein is CASSIGGGQGTYEQYF. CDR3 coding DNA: TGTGCCAGTAGTATTGGGGGGGGACAGGGGACCTACGAGCAGTACTTC.

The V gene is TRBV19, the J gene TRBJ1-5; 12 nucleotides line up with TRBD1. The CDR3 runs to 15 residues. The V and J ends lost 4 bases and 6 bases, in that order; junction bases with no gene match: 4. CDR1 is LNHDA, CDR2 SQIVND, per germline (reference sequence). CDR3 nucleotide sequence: TGTGCCAGTAGTAGGGACAGGGGGCTCCGTCAGCCCCAGCATTTT. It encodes CASSRDRGLRQPQHF.

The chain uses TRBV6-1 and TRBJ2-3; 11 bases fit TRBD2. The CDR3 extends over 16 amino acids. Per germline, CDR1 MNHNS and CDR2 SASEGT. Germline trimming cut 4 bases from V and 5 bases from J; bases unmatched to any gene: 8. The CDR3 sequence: CASSGIAGGHRDTQYF. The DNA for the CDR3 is TGTGCCAGCAGTGGGATAGCGGGGGGGCATAGAGATACGCAGTATTTT.